One and the same sample provided the 3 T cell receptor beta chains below, sequenced in a study of T cells in Graves' hyperthyroidism and ophthalmopathy. RNA transcripts served as the template for amplifying TCR beta CDR3 regions. In the first-round RT-PCR of the TCR CDR3, the HTBI primer set was used. TCRdb reanalysed the multiplex PCR reads using MiXCR and keeps one entry per CDR3 protein. The table includes about 500,000 distinct CDR3 sequences, roughly 15% detected once. Sequenced sample: blood. These receptors were taken from a young woman with Graves' ophthalmopathy.

Many counts were recorded for this clonotype. The V call is TRBV6-1, the J call TRBJ1-1; D ambiguous. V lost 7 bases to trimming and J lost 1 base, with 10 bases between them. CDR1 is MNHNS and CDR2 is SASEGT in the germline V gene. The CDR3 covers 13 residues. The CDR3 spells CASNLGENTEAFF. CDR3 sequence (DNA): TGTGCCAGCAATCTTGGTGAGAACACTGAAGCTTTCTTT.

The chain is built from TRBV18 and TRBJ2-4; possibly TRBD1 for D (6 bases). The CDR3 extends over 21 amino acids. V lost 11 bases to trimming and J lost 0 bases, with 35 bases between them. Per the germline V gene, CDR1 is KGHSH and CDR2 is LQKENI. The CDR3 region has the DNA TGTGCCTGGCGACCGATGCCTCTGCACACGAGGGGGAATTTAGCCAAAAACATTCAGTACTTC. Translated, it gives CAWRPMPLHTRGNLAKNIQYF.

This clonotype came up many times. V usage is TRBV10-3 and J usage is TRBJ2-1; D assignment may be TRBD1 or TRBD2 (6 bases each). Germline assignment: CDR1 ENHRY and CDR2 SYGVKD. CDR3 size: 15 residues. Trimming left V 3 bases short and J 2 bases short, with 11 bases between. CDR3 bases: TGTGCCATCAGTGACGAGGGGGGCCCCTACAATGAGCAGTTCTTC. This codes for CAISDEGGPYNEQFF.